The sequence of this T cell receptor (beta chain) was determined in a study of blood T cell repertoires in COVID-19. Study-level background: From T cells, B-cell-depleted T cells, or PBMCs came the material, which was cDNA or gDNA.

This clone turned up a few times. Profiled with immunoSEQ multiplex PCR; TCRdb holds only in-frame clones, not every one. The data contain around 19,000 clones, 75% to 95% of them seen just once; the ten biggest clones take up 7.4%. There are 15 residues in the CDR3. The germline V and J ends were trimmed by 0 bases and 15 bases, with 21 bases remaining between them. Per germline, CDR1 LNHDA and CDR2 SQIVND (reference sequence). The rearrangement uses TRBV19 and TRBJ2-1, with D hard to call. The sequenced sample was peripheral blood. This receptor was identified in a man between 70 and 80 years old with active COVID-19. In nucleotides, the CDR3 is TGTGCCAGTAGTATAGATCATGTGAACGTGATGAAGCCGTTCTTC. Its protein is CASSIDHVNVMKPFF.